This is a list of T cell receptor beta chains from one sample in a study of cytomegalovirus exposure and HLA in healthy donors. Assay: immunoSEQ multiplex PCR; the TCRdb copy retains only in-frame clones and omits some. This sample yields about 92,000 clones, of which over 65% are seen a single time; roughly 15% belongs to the top ten. Sequenced: PBMCs. The receptors stem from a woman in her late teens or twenties in good health and CMV-seropositive. Both conserved end residues are part of each CDR3.

j_call | cdr3_length | v_call | cdr3_aa
TRBJ1-2 | 12 | TRBV19 | CASSMESRGYTF
TRBJ1-6 | 15 | TRBV6-6 | CASSPTTLPNSPLHF
TRBJ2-7 | 13 | TRBV6-5 | CASSANRRYEQYF
TRBJ2-7 | 15 | TRBV7-6 | CASSSRGLEVGEQYF
TRBJ2-2 | 19 | TRBV9 | CASSPPGLAGLVGTGELFF
TRBJ1-2 | 13 | TRBV7-2 | CASSLARVYGYTF
TRBJ2-7 | 11 | TRBV6-6 | CASTPGYEQYF
TRBJ2-3 | 16 | TRBV7-3 | CASSLEGRGRTDTQYF
TRBJ2-2 | 16 | TRBV4-3 | CASSREAAAGTGELFF
TRBJ2-1 | 15 | TRBV19 | CASTKKGTSVNEQFF
TRBJ2-1 | 14 | TRBV7-7 | CASSDSRESNEQFF
TRBJ1-3 | 13 | TRBV2 | CASPGQSGNTIYF
TRBJ2-2 | 16 | TRBV4-3 | CASSQDSGGVSGELFF
TRBJ2-7 | 14 | TRBV6-5 | CASSLDRVSYEQYF
TRBJ2-2 | 15 | TRBV9 | CASSPSRQLTGELFF
TRBJ2-7 | 15 | TRBV7-2 | CASSRPTGVSDEQYF
TRBJ1-5 | 12 | TRBV27 | CASSLPPGPQHF
TRBJ2-7 | 15 | TRBV5-6 | CASSLWSSGPRGQYF
TRBJ2-7 | 17 | TRBV18 | CASSPAPTGQGSYEQYF
TRBJ1-2 | 13 | TRBV30 | CAWSVAGFYGYTF
TRBJ2-7 | 13 | TRBV10-3 | CATEPQGTTEQYF
TRBJ1-4 | 15 | TRBV6-1 | CANSEAQGGHEKLFF
TRBJ2-7 | 14 | TRBV7-2 | CASRRRDRGYEQYF
TRBJ1-3 | 15 | TRBV7-3 | CASSQTGGPGNTIYF
TRBJ2-2 | 13 | TRBV6-1 | CASRPSGTGELFF
TRBJ2-1 | 15 | TRBV2 | CASSEGGTRYNEQFF
TRBJ2-7 | 15 | TRBV6-5 | CASRNDRAGVWEQYF
TRBJ2-5 | 15 | TRBV27 | CASSTIKGVPETQYF
TRBJ2-3 | 16 | TRBV6-6 | CASSPNRGQGPDTQYF
TRBJ2-2 | 18 | TRBV7-7 | CASSLALMTALTFGELFF
TRBJ1-1 | 16 | TRBV11-1 | CASSPVRGRAETEAFF
TRBJ2-3 | 14 | TRBV9 | CASSGRREGDTQYF
TRBJ1-1 | 15 | TRBV9 | CASSYGQTFGTEAFF
TRBJ1-5 | 14 | TRBV4-1 | CASSRPGTNQPQHF
TRBJ2-3 | 17 | TRBV4-3 | CASSQGVTSGPTDTQYF
TRBJ2-2 | 16 | TRBV7-2 | CASSLSTGTNTGELFF
TRBJ1-6 | 14 | TRBV7-9 | CASSLRTGNSPLHF
TRBJ2-3 | 14 | TRBV15 | CATSRGGATDTQYF
TRBJ1-4 | 14 | TRBV19 | CASSLGQGGEKLFF
TRBJ2-1 | 14 | TRBV28 | CASSLLGTSSEQFF
TRBJ2-1 | 15 | TRBV7-9 | CASSFAAGGGVEQFF
TRBJ2-1 | 12 | TRBV5-1 | CASSLSTNEQFF
TRBJ2-2 | 15 | TRBV9 | CASSPGTLSAGELFF
TRBJ2-5 | 11 | TRBV11-2 | CASSFAETQYF
TRBJ2-3 | 15 | TRBV2 | CASTVGGFSTDTQYF
TRBJ2-1 | 15 | TRBV5-1 | CASSLSLAGGNEQFF
TRBJ2-7 | 13 | TRBV6-5 | CASSLGLNYEQYF
TRBJ2-2 | 16 | TRBV27 | CATTRSGTGVTGELFF
TRBJ2-3 | 19 | TRBV4-2 | CASSLLGAGGGRGADTQYF
TRBJ1-6 | 16 | TRBV27 | CASSAVTGVNNSPLHF
TRBJ2-5 | 16 | TRBV19 | CASSISAQGAGETQYF
TRBJ2-7 | 14 | TRBV7-3 | CASSFVPSTGKQYF
TRBJ1-1 | 13 | TRBV5-5 | CASSRTANTEAFF
TRBJ2-7 | 14 | TRBV9 | CASSAAAGEYEQYF
TRBJ2-5 | 14 | TRBV7-3 | CASSPGRAQETQYF